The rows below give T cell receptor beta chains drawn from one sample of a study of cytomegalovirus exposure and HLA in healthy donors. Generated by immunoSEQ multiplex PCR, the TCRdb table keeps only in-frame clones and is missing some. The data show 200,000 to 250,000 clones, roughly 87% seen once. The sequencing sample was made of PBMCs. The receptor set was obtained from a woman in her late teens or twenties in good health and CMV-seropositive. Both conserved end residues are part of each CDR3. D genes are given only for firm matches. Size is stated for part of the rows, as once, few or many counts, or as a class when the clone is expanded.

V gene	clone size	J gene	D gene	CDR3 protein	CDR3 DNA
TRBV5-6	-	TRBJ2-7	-	CASSSIRSYEQYF	TGTGCCAGCAGCTCGATTAGATCCTACGAGCAGTACTTC
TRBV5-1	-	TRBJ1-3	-	CASSPQLSGNTIYF	TGCGCCAGCAGCCCGCAACTCTCTGGAAACACCATATATTTT
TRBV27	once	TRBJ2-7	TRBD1	CASSSGQGYEQYF	TGTGCCAGCAGTTCAGGACAGGGATACGAGCAGTACTTC
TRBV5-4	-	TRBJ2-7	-	CASSEATESSYEQYF	TGTGCCAGCAGCGAGGCCACGGAGAGCTCCTACGAGCAGTACTTC
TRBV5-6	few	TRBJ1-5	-	CASSLLEDSNQPQHF	TGTGCCAGCAGCTTACTAGAGGATAGCAATCAGCCCCAGCATTTT
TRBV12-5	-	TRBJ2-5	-	CASGYDLSGETQYF	TGTGCTAGTGGTTACGACTTGTCAGGGGAGACCCAGTACTTC
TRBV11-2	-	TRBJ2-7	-	CASSVQGTAYEQYF	TGTGCCAGCAGCGTACAGGGAACCGCCTACGAGCAGTACTTC
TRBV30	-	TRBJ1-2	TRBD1	CASGTGVFYGYTF	TGTGCCTCCGGGACAGGGGTGTTCTATGGCTACACCTTC
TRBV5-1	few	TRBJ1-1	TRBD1	CASSLTGANTEAFF	TGCGCCAGCAGCTTGACAGGGGCGAACACTGAAGCTTTCTTT
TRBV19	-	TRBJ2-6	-	CASNSRGITGANVLTF	TGTGCCAGTAATTCCAGGGGCATCACTGGGGCCAACGTCCTGACTTTC
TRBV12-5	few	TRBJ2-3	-	CASGLMGAPRDTQYF	TGTGCTAGTGGTTTGATGGGGGCCCCGAGAGATACGCAGTATTTT
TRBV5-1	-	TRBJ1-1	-	CASSLPTIPGLNTEAFF	TGCGCCAGCAGCCTCCCTACTATTCCAGGGTTGAACACTGAAGCTTTCTTT
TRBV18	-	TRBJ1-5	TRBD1	CASSPARGDQPQHF	TGTGCCAGCTCACCGGCCAGGGGGGATCAGCCCCAGCATTTT
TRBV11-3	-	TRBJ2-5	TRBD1	CASSFGGQGKETQYF	TGTGCCAGCAGCTTTGGAGGACAGGGCAAAGAGACCCAGTACTTC
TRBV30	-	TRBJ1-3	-	CAWVGGPPDTIYF	TGTGCCTGGGTAGGAGGACCGCCGGACACCATATATTTT
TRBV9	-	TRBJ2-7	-	CASSPTGEGYEQYF	TGTGCCAGCAGCCCGACAGGGGAGGGCTACGAGCAGTACTTC
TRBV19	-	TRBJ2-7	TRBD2	CASSNIESGREEQYF	TGTGCCAGTAGTAACATAGAAAGCGGGAGGGAGGAGCAGTACTTC
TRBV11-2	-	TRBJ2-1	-	CASSSTGYNEQFF	TGTGCCAGCAGCTCGACGGGGTACAATGAGCAGTTCTTC
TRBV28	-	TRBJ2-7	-	CASSPYYEQYF	TGTGCCAGCAGTCCGTACTACGAGCAGTACTTC
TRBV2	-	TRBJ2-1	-	CASSDRVSSYNEQFF	TGTGCCAGCAGCGATCGCGTAAGCTCCTACAATGAGCAGTTCTTC